This paragraph covers one T cell receptor beta chain sequence. No cognate antigen has been identified for it. Base qualities are missing; no much larger clone stands one base away. This specimen comes from a study of blood T cell repertoires in COVID-19 (dated by TCRdb to the early 2020s). Concerning the study at large: Collaborator samples came from the United States, Italy and Spain and covered acute and convalescent phases of COVID-19. The samples were drawn from two sources: the first 160 participants of the ongoing ImmuneRACE study, and 950 to 1,500 subjects contributed by 6 global collaborators. A de-identified subject ID, COVID-19 status, age in years and sex were almost always included in the sample metadata. The material from the prospective study consisted of cDNA or gDNA derived from T cells, B-cell-depleted T cells, or PBMCs. Deeply sampled blood TCRbeta repertoires from subjects exposed to, actively infected with, or recovered from COVID-19 were included in the dataset. The repertoires were made available in a free public database intended to serve as a resource for research on the immune response to SARS-CoV-2. Where HLA class I and class II types were available, the types were taken from metadata supplied by the sample provider, not from assay-based typing.

Study-wide conclusions, independent of this receptor: How much clinical and demographic metadata was included differed by source and by participant, and the metadata was provided uncurated.

At one collaborating source in Seattle, patients were enrolled during active infection and were followed longitudinally through the course of disease. Each collaborating institution followed its own protocols to collect whole blood in K2EDTA tubes. For TCRbeta analysis, collaborators shipped samples in one of three forms: frozen whole blood, isolated PBMCs, or DNA extracted from either of those sample types. Compared with germline, V lacks 0 bases and J lacks 6 bases; bases without a gene match: 5. The germline V gene sets CDR1 to SGHAT and CDR2 to FQNNGV. The cysteine opens and the phenylalanine closes a CDR3 of 15 amino acids. Here the CDR3 DNA is all that survives: 45 bases in frame from base 1. TCRbeta CDR3 regions were amplified from genomic DNA by means of the immunoSEQ Assay, a bias-controlled multiplex PCR. As for the original processing: Within the assay, amplification of reference gene primers was used to estimate how many nucleated cells each sample contained. To quantify the absolute abundance of each unique TCRbeta CDR3 rearrangement, sequence reads were collapsed and filtered. For each sample, productive Simpson clonality was calculated by taking the square root of Simpson's diversity index across productive rearrangements. Entries here come from immuneACCESS through TCRdb and include only in-frame sequences with V and J called. Some clones fail to appear in such tables; in the studies checked, an unresolved V gene covers under half of the shortfall, and the cause of the remainder is unknown. D and trimming come from the DNA, and the V and J calls and clone size come from that table. Within this sample are some 390,000 clones, with over 75% of them counted one time only. Of the sample, about 1.6% is held by the ten largest clones.

Sequenced input: peripheral blood. The receptor was isolated from a woman aged 40 to 50 with COVID-19, enrolled during active disease. Recombination linked TRBV11-2 to TRBJ1-2, and 9 junction bases match TRBD1. Read as DNA, the sequence is TGTGCCAGCAGCTTAGATCTACGGACAGGGGATGGCTACACCTTC. Translated, it gives CASSLDLRTGDGYTF.